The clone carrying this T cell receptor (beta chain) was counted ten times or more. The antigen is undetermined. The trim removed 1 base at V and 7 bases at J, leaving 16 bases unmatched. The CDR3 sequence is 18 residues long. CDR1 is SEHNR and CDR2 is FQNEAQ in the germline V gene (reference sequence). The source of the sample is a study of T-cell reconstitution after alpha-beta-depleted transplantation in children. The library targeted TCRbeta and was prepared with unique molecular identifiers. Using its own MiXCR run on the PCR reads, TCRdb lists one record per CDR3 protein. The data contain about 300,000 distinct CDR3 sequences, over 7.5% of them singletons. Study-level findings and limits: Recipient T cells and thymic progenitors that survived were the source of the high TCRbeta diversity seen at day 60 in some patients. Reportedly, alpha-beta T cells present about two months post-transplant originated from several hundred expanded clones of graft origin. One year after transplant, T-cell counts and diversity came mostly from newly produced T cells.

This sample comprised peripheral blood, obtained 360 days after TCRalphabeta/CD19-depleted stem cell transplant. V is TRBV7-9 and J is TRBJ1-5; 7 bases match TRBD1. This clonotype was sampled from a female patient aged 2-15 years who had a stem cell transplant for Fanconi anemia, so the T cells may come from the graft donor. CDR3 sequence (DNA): TGTGCCAGCAGCTTAGTAACTCGGGACAGCCCAGAACACCAGCCCCAGCATTTT. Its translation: CASSLVTRDSPEHQPQHF.